This is a list of T cell receptor beta chains from one sample in a study of T cell changes during pregnancy in multiple sclerosis. TCRdb keeps only in-frame clones here, not all; method: immunoSEQ multiplex PCR. In the table there are about 100,000 clones, 80% to 95% of which are singletons. The sample was peripheral blood, taken in the second trimester of pregnancy. Receptors originate from a female donor with multiple sclerosis, enrolled in a pregnancy study. Both conserved end residues are part of each CDR3. Fields, in order: D gene, J gene, V gene, clone size, CDR3 DNA, CDR3 protein. D genes are given only for firm matches. Clone size is stated in some rows and not others, as once, few, many or a class when expanded.

NA | TRBJ2-1 | TRBV29-1 | NA | TGCAGCGTTAGGGGGGGACAATCCTACAATGAGCAGTTCTTC | CSVRGGQSYNEQFF
NA | TRBJ2-2 | TRBV10-3 | NA | TGTGCCAGCGGGGTCGGAGGGATCACCGGGGAGCTGTTTTTT | CASGVGGITGELFF
TRBD1 | TRBJ1-4 | TRBV19 | NA | TGTGCCAGTACAGGGACAGCAACTAATGAAAAACTGTTTTTT | CASTGTATNEKLFF
NA | TRBJ2-7 | TRBV4-2 | NA | TGTGCCAGCAGCCTCGATCGGGAGCACCTTTACGAGCAGTACTTC | CASSLDREHLYEQYF
NA | TRBJ2-5 | TRBV2 | NA | TGTGCCAGCAGTGGCCAGTGGACCCAGTACTTC | CASSGQWTQYF
NA | TRBJ2-5 | TRBV19 | NA | TGTGCCAGTAGTATAGGAGGGAACCAAGAGACCCAGTACTTC | CASSIGGNQETQYF
NA | TRBJ2-7 | TRBV9 | NA | TGTGCCAGCAGCGTAGATCTGTCAGGGGAGCAGTACTTC | CASSVDLSGEQYF
NA | TRBJ2-4 | TRBV27 | NA | TGTGCCAGCAGTGCCTCAGGGTACATTCAGTACTTC | CASSASGYIQYF
NA | TRBJ1-5 | TRBV15 | few | TGTGCCACCGGCCAGCCCCAGCATTTT | CATGQPQHF
TRBD1 | TRBJ1-6 | TRBV25-1 | NA | TGTGCCGCCAGGGGGACAGGGCAATCACCCCTCCACTTT | CAARGTGQSPLHF
NA | TRBJ2-7 | TRBV7-2 | once | TGTGCCAGCAGCTTAGGAGTAGCCTACGAGCAGTACTTC | CASSLGVAYEQYF
NA | TRBJ1-3 | TRBV5-4 | NA | TGTGCCAGCAGCTTCGGGGTCGCCGGAAACACCATATATTTT | CASSFGVAGNTIYF
TRBD1 | TRBJ2-1 | TRBV6-1 | NA | TGTGCCATACCCGGGACAGGGGTGAATGAGCAGTTCTTC | CAIPGTGVNEQFF
TRBD1 | TRBJ1-4 | TRBV5-1 | once | TGCGCCAGCAGCCCGGGGGGGTGGACAGGCCCTAATGAAAAACTGTTTTTT | CASSPGGWTGPNEKLFF
NA | TRBJ1-2 | TRBV5-6 | NA | TGTGCCAGCAGCGCGGTAAGAGATCTTAACTATGGCTACACCTTC | CASSAVRDLNYGYTF
TRBD2 | TRBJ2-2 | TRBV6-5 | NA | TGTGCCAGCAGTGCGCTAGCGGGGAGAACCGGGGAGCTGTTTTTT | CASSALAGRTGELFF
TRBD2 | TRBJ2-3 | TRBV5-1 | NA | TGCGCCAGCAGACCTACAAGCGGGAGGGTTACAGATACGCAGTATTTT | CASRPTSGRVTDTQYF
NA | TRBJ2-3 | TRBV5-4 | NA | TGTGCCAGCAGCGCGCCTAGTTCAGATACGCAGTATTTT | CASSAPSSDTQYF
TRBD1 | TRBJ1-4 | TRBV19 | NA | TGTGCCAGCACCTTACTCGGGACAGGCCCCGAAAAACTGTTTTTT | CASTLLGTGPEKLFF
TRBD2 | TRBJ2-2 | TRBV5-1 | few | TGCGCCAGCAGCTTGGCGCCTAGCGGGAGCGTCGGAAACACCGGGGAGCTGTTTTTT | CASSLAPSGSVGNTGELFF
NA | TRBJ2-3 | TRBV9 | NA | TGTGCCAGCAGCGTAGGGCTCCCACATAGCACAGATACGCAGTATTTT | CASSVGLPHSTDTQYF
TRBD1 | TRBJ2-3 | TRBV7-9 | NA | TGTGCCAGCAGCCGCAAACAGGGGTTAGGCACAGATACGCAGTATTTT | CASSRKQGLGTDTQYF
NA | TRBJ1-1 | TRBV6-5 | NA | TGTGCCAGCAGTTACTCCCAGGGAGGAGAAGCTTTCTTT | CASSYSQGGEAFF
NA | TRBJ1-3 | TRBV6-6 | NA | TGTGCCAGCAGTTACTCAGCGGGCTCTGGAAACACCATATATTTT | CASSYSAGSGNTIYF
TRBD2 | TRBJ2-3 | TRBV6-6 | NA | TGTGCCAGCAGTTACGAGTTGGCGGGAGCGACAGATACGCAGTATTTT | CASSYELAGATDTQYF
NA | TRBJ1-2 | TRBV25-1 | NA | TGTGCCAGCAGTGGGAGGGGTTCTCACCATGGCTACACCTTC | CASSGRGSHHGYTF
TRBD2 | TRBJ2-4 | TRBV25-1 | NA | TGTGCCAGCAGCCCCAGACTAGCGGGGTCGGACATTCAGTACTTC | CASSPRLAGSDIQYF
TRBD2 | TRBJ2-5 | TRBV5-1 | NA | TGCGCCAGCAGCTTGTTAGCGGGAGTCTGGGAGACCCAGTACTTC | CASSLLAGVWETQYF
NA | TRBJ2-1 | TRBV5-1 | NA | TGCGCCAGCAGCTTGGGGCAGGGCCTCGCCTACAATGAGCAGTTCTTC | CASSLGQGLAYNEQFF
TRBD1 | TRBJ2-1 | TRBV11-3 | NA | TGTGCCAGCAGCTTAGATCATAGGATGACAGGGAAGATTGAGCAGTTCTTC | CASSLDHRMTGKIEQFF
NA | TRBJ2-2 | TRBV6-5 | once | TGTGCCAGCAGTTACTCGAGTACGGCGAACACCGGGGAGCTGTTTTTT | CASSYSSTANTGELFF